These 26 T cell receptor beta chains share one sample of origin, sequenced in a study of OX40 agonist ivuxolimab in advanced cancers. Assay: immunoSEQ multiplex PCR; the TCRdb copy retains only in-frame clones and omits some. Among about 60,000 clones listed, 75% to 90% were seen once. This specimen was CD4+ or CD8+ T cells sorted from blood, taken in a trial of the OX40 agonist ivuxolimab. The receptor source for this set is an adult with an advanced solid tumor such as melanoma, head and neck, liver or kidney cancer.

The chain joins TRBV2 to TRBJ1-2; D is uncertain. Germline CDR1 is SNHLY and CDR2 is FYNNEI. This CDR3 contains 13 residues. V was cut by 2 bases and J by 5 bases, with 9 bases left in between. The CDR3 DNA sequence: TGTGCCAGCAGTGAACAGGTTCTTTATGGCTACACCTTC. Protein product: CASSEQVLYGYTF.

J is TRBJ2-3 and V is TRBV9; 7 nucleotides agree with TRBD2. Germline lookup yields CDR1 SGDLS and CDR2 YYNGEE. This CDR3 has 15 residues. Unmatched junction bases numbered 8, after V lost 0 bases and J lost 7 bases. This chain's CDR3 is CASSVAGGGTNTQYF. The CDR3 DNA reads as TGTGCCAGCAGCGTAGCTGGCGGGGGTACAAATACGCAGTATTTT.

This clone showed up just once. The chain's CDR3 is CASSQGLAGYNEQFF. The CDR3 DNA reads TGTGCCAGCAGCCAGGGACTAGCTGGCTACAATGAGCAGTTCTTC. This sequence joins TRBV11-2 and TRBJ2-1, with 9 bases that match TRBD2. The CDR3 has 15 residues. From germline, CDR1 is SGHAT and CDR2 FQNNGV. The V segment lost 5 bases and the J segment 3 bases; nucleotides outside the gene matches: 5. Looking up the rest from reference TRBV11-2 and TRBJ2-1 gives the full variable domain: EAGVAQSPRYKIIEKRQSVAFWCNPISGHATLYWYQQILGQGPKLLIQFQNNGVVDDSQLPKDRFSAERLKGVDSTLKIQPAKLEDSAVYLCASSQGLAGYNEQFFGPGTRLTVL.

This chain joins TRBV5-4 and TRBJ1-2, with D possibly TRBD1 on 5 matching bases. Germline V gene lookup returns CDR1 SGHNT and CDR2 YYREEE (reference sequence). Trimming removed 0 bases at V and 2 bases at J, with 11 bases between. The CDR3 has 15 residues. The CDR3 loop reads CASSLGGGQNYGYTF. CDR3 coding DNA: TGTGCCAGCAGCTTGGGGGGCGGACAAAACTATGGCTACACCTTC. Combining the CDR3 with reference TRBV5-4 and TRBJ1-2 gives the whole variable domain ETGVTQSPTHLIKTRGQQVTLRCSSQSGHNTVSWYQQALGQGPQFIFQYYREEENGRGNFPPRFSGLQFPNYSSELNVNALELDDSALYLCASSLGGGQNYGYTFGSGTRLTVV.

In DNA, the CDR3 is TGTGCCAGCAGCTTAGGCGGGACAAGTAGTCCCCCCGGGCAGTACTTC. Residues: CASSLGGTSSPPGQYF. The chain combines TRBV7-9 with TRBJ2-7; D is possibly TRBD1 or TRBD2 (6 bases each). CDR3 size: 16 residues. The germline V and J ends were trimmed by 1 base and 9 bases, with 22 bases remaining between them. CDR1 SEHNR and CDR2 FQNEAQ come from the germline V gene (reference sequence). Looking up the rest from reference TRBV7-9 and TRBJ2-7 gives the full variable domain: DTGVSQNPRHKITKRGQNVTFRCDPISEHNRLYWYRQTLGQGPEFLTYFQNEAQLEKSRLLSDRFSAERPKGSFSTLEIQRTEQGDSAMYLCASSLGGTSSPPGQYFGPGTRLTVT.

V and J are TRBV5-1 and TRBJ1-1; TRBD1 matches at 9 bases. Trimming removed 2 bases from V and 1 base from J; junction bases left unmatched: 3. CDR1 and CDR2 from the germline V gene are SGHRS and YFSETQ. The CDR3 has 15 residues. CDR3 DNA: TGCGCCAGCAGCTTTAGGACAGGGGAGAACACTGAAGCTTTCTTT. This gives the protein CASSFRTGENTEAFF.

With respect to this clone: Other DNA sequences in the same sample also yield this CDR3. The chain joins TRBV2 to TRBJ1-5; the D gene is possibly TRBD1 (5 bases). The CDR3 loop spans 15 amino acids. Trimming took 0 bases from V and 2 from J, leaving 8 bases between them. In germline, CDR1 is SNHLY, CDR2 FYNNEI. The CDR3 here is CASSEAGGGNQPQHF. The DNA for the CDR3 is TGTGCCAGCAGTGAAGCCGGGGGGGGCAATCAGCCCCAGCATTTT.

The chain combines TRBV2 with TRBJ2-5; TRBD2 is a possible D gene (5 bases). The germline V gene has CDR1 SNHLY and CDR2 FYNNEI. CDR3 length equals 16 residues. V dropped 3 bases and J dropped 4 bases, with 18 bases sitting between them. In DNA form, the CDR3 reads TGTGCCAGCAGTGAGGGAGTGAACTGGTCGGCAGAGACCCAGTACTTC. Amino acid sequence: CASSEGVNWSAETQYF.

The V call is TRBV9, the J call TRBJ2-3, with 7 bases matching TRBD2. Germline CDR1 SGDLS, CDR2 YYNGEE. V trimming: 2 bases; J trimming: 3 bases; junction bases outside the gene matches: 12. The CDR3 extends over 17 amino acids. CDR3 DNA sequence: TGTGCCAGCAGCGTTCTAAGGGAAGCGGGGCGGACAGATACGCAGTATTTT. Translated, it gives CASSVLREAGRTDTQYF. Complete variable domain (other parts from reference TRBV9 and TRBJ2-3): DSGVTQTPKHLITATGQRVTLRCSPRSGDLSVYWYQQSLDQGLQFLIQYYNGEERAKGNILERFSAQQFPDLHSELNLSSLELGDSALYFCASSVLREAGRTDTQYFGPGTRLTVL.

The chain combines TRBV2 with TRBJ1-2, with a tentative D call TRBD1 (5 bases). CDR1 is SNHLY, CDR2 FYNNEI, per germline. The CDR3 has 13 residues. Trimming removed 0 bases from V and 7 bases from J, with 9 bases in between. DNA of the CDR3: TGTGCCAGCAGTGAAGCGCGGGGGGTTGGCTACACCTTC. This encodes CASSEARGVGYTF.

The chain recombines TRBV28 with TRBJ1-5; tentative D call: TRBD1 (6 bases). This CDR3 spans 14 amino acids. Germline values: CDR1 MDHEN, CDR2 SYDVKM. V was shortened by 7 bases and J by 7 bases, with 17 bases between the two germline ends. CDR3 bases: TGTGCCAGCAACCACGACAGGCCAAACCAGCCCCAGCATTTT. Translating it yields CASNHDRPNQPQHF.

This chain connects TRBV5-1 to TRBJ1-1, with 7 bases lining up with TRBD1. This CDR3 is 15 amino acids long. Germline-derived CDR1 and CDR2 are SGHRS and YFSETQ. J lost 4 bases, V lost 4 bases, and 10 bases had no gene match. CDR3 bases: TGCGCCAGCAGCCCCAGGGAAGGGGGCGGCACTGAAGCTTTCTTT. Protein: CASSPREGGGTEAFF.

In this sample, this clone turned up a few times. The CDR3 DNA sequence: TGCAGTAAGACAGACCCATACGAGCAGTACTTC. It translates to CSKTDPYEQYF. This chain links TRBV20-1 with TRBJ2-7; TRBD1 is a possible D gene (5 bases). The CDR3 contains 11 residues. V lost 8 bases to trimming and J lost 4 bases, with 12 bases between them. From germline, CDR1 is DFQATT and CDR2 SNEGSKA (reference sequence).

This clone was seen only once. V is TRBV28 and J is TRBJ1-5, with TRBD1 identical over 7 bases. CDR3 length: 14 amino acids. With 5 bases clipped from V and 6 bases from J, the junction kept 7 bases outside the gene matches. The germline V gene has CDR1 MDHEN and CDR2 SYDVKM. CDR3 nucleotide sequence: TGTGCCAGCAGTAGACAGGGAAGTGGTCAGCCCCAGCATTTT. The encoded protein is CASSRQGSGQPQHF.

This clone was seen a few times. The V call is TRBV28, the J call TRBJ1-5; 9 bases line up with TRBD1. With V trimmed by 5 bases and J by 1 base, 3 bases remained unmatched. CDR1 and CDR2 from the germline V gene are MDHEN and SYDVKM. The CDR3 spans 15 residues. The CDR3 here is CASSAGQGSNQPQHF. The CDR3 DNA is TGTGCCAGCAGTGCGGGACAGGGAAGCAATCAGCCCCAGCATTTT. The full variable domain, with the rest looked up from reference TRBV28 and TRBJ1-5, is DVKVTQSSRYLVKRTGEKVFLECVQDMDHENMFWYRQDPGLGLRLIYFSYDVKMKEKGDIPEGYSVSREKKERFSLILESASTNQTSMYLCASSAGQGSNQPQHFGDGTRLSIL.

The V gene is TRBV18, the J gene TRBJ1-3; possibly TRBD1 for D (5 bases). Trimming left V 1 base short and J 4 bases short, with 14 bases between. The CDR3 length is 16 residues. Germline values: CDR1 KGHSH, CDR2 LQKENI. For the CDR3, the DNA is TGTGCCAGCTCACCACTGGAGGGGCGGCGAGGAAACACCATATATTTT. Translated, it gives CASSPLEGRRGNTIYF.

The rearrangement links TRBV6-1 to TRBJ2-5; 9 positions match TRBD1. Trimming removed 6 bases from V and 2 bases from J; junction bases left unmatched: 4. The CDR3 loop spans 14 amino acids. Germline CDR1 is MNHNS and CDR2 is SASEGT. Here the CDR3 DNA reads TGTGCCAGCAGGACAGGGGGGCGACAAGAGACCCAGTACTTC. As protein: CASRTGGRQETQYF.

The gene calls are TRBV19 and TRBJ1-6; 9 bases line up with TRBD1. The CDR3 is 16 amino acids. V shed 5 bases and J 5 bases; nucleotides not matched to a gene: 7. Germline V gene sequence: CDR1 LNHDA, CDR2 SQIVND (reference sequence). The CDR3: CASSLRTGVNNSPLHF. The CDR3 region has the DNA TGTGCCAGTAGTTTACGGACAGGGGTCAATAATTCACCCCTCCACTTT.

The chain joins TRBV5-6 to TRBJ2-2; 8 bases match TRBD2. The CDR3 loop spans 15 amino acids. The trim removed 5 bases at V and 9 bases at J, leaving 12 bases unmatched. Germline V gene sequence: CDR1 SGHDT, CDR2 YYEEEE. CDR3 nucleotides: TGTGCCAGCAGGGTCGGAGCGGGAGAGACCCGGGAGCTGTTTTTT. Protein: CASRVGAGETRELFF.

This clone came up a few times. This sequence joins TRBV6-1 and TRBJ2-5; the match to TRBD2 covers 7 bases. Germline CDR1 reads MNHNS; CDR2 reads SASEGT. CDR3 size: 15 residues. Trimming took 5 bases from V and 1 from J; bases not matched to a gene: 7. The CDR3 spells CASSRRGIPQETQYF. The CDR3, as DNA: TGTGCCAGCAGTCGGCGGGGGATCCCCCAAGAGACCCAGTACTTC.

V and J are TRBV11-1 and TRBJ2-1; D perhaps matches TRBD2 (5 bases). Trimming pared 5 bases from V and 9 bases from J, leaving 20 bases between. This CDR3 has 15 amino acids. Germline V gene data show CDR1 as SGHAT and CDR2 as FQDESV (reference sequence). The CDR3 DNA is TGTGCCAGCAGCCCCCGACTGGGGAGTTGGCCTGAGCAGTTCTTC. This translates into CASSPRLGSWPEQFF.

CDR3 amino acids: CASSSGTGRSGNTIYF. As DNA, the CDR3 is TGTGCCAGCAGTTCCGGGACAGGCAGATCTGGAAACACCATATATTTT. The chain carries TRBV28 and TRBJ1-3; the match to TRBD1 covers 8 bases. The CDR3 spans 16 residues. The V and J ends lost 4 bases and 1 base, in that order; junction bases with no gene match: 6. The germline V gene encodes CDR1 MDHEN and CDR2 SYDVKM.

The V gene is TRBV7-9, the J gene TRBJ1-5; no clear D gene. The V gene lost 1 base and the J gene lost 7 bases, with 11 bases spanning the gap. Germline CDR1 SEHNR, CDR2 FQNEAQ (reference sequence). The CDR3 runs to 14 residues. Written as DNA, the CDR3 is TGTGCCAGCAGCTTAGGAGGTTTTGGGCAGCCCCAGCATTTT. This codes for CASSLGGFGQPQHF.

This rearrangement joins TRBV5-4 to TRBJ2-7; TRBD2 agrees at 8 bases. Trimming at V came to 1 base and at J to 5 bases, leaving 5 bases not matched to a gene. Germline V lookup: CDR1 SGHNT, CDR2 YYREEE (reference sequence). There are 14 residues in the CDR3. CDR3: CASSLPGREDEQYF. The CDR3 DNA is TGTGCCAGCAGCTTGCCGGGGCGGGAGGACGAGCAGTACTTC.

The CDR3, as DNA: TGTGCCAGCAGCTTAATGGCACTGAGCACCGGGGAGCTGTTTTTT. Translation gives CASSLMALSTGELFF. The chain uses TRBV7-9 and TRBJ2-2; no reliable D call. V was cut by 2 bases and J by 4 bases, with 11 bases left in between. The CDR3 has 15 amino acids. The germline V gene has CDR1 SEHNR and CDR2 FQNEAQ (reference sequence).

The V and J genes are TRBV10-3 and TRBJ1-4; 10 nucleotides align to TRBD1. Germline CDR1 ENHRY, CDR2 SYGVKD. The CDR3 has 16 amino acids. After removal of 10 bases from V and 7 bases from J, the junction contained 15 bases not matched to a gene. The CDR3 sequence is CATAQGQGILVEKLFF. CDR3 nucleotide sequence: TGTGCCACCGCCCAGGGACAGGGGATTTTAGTTGAAAAACTGTTTTTT.